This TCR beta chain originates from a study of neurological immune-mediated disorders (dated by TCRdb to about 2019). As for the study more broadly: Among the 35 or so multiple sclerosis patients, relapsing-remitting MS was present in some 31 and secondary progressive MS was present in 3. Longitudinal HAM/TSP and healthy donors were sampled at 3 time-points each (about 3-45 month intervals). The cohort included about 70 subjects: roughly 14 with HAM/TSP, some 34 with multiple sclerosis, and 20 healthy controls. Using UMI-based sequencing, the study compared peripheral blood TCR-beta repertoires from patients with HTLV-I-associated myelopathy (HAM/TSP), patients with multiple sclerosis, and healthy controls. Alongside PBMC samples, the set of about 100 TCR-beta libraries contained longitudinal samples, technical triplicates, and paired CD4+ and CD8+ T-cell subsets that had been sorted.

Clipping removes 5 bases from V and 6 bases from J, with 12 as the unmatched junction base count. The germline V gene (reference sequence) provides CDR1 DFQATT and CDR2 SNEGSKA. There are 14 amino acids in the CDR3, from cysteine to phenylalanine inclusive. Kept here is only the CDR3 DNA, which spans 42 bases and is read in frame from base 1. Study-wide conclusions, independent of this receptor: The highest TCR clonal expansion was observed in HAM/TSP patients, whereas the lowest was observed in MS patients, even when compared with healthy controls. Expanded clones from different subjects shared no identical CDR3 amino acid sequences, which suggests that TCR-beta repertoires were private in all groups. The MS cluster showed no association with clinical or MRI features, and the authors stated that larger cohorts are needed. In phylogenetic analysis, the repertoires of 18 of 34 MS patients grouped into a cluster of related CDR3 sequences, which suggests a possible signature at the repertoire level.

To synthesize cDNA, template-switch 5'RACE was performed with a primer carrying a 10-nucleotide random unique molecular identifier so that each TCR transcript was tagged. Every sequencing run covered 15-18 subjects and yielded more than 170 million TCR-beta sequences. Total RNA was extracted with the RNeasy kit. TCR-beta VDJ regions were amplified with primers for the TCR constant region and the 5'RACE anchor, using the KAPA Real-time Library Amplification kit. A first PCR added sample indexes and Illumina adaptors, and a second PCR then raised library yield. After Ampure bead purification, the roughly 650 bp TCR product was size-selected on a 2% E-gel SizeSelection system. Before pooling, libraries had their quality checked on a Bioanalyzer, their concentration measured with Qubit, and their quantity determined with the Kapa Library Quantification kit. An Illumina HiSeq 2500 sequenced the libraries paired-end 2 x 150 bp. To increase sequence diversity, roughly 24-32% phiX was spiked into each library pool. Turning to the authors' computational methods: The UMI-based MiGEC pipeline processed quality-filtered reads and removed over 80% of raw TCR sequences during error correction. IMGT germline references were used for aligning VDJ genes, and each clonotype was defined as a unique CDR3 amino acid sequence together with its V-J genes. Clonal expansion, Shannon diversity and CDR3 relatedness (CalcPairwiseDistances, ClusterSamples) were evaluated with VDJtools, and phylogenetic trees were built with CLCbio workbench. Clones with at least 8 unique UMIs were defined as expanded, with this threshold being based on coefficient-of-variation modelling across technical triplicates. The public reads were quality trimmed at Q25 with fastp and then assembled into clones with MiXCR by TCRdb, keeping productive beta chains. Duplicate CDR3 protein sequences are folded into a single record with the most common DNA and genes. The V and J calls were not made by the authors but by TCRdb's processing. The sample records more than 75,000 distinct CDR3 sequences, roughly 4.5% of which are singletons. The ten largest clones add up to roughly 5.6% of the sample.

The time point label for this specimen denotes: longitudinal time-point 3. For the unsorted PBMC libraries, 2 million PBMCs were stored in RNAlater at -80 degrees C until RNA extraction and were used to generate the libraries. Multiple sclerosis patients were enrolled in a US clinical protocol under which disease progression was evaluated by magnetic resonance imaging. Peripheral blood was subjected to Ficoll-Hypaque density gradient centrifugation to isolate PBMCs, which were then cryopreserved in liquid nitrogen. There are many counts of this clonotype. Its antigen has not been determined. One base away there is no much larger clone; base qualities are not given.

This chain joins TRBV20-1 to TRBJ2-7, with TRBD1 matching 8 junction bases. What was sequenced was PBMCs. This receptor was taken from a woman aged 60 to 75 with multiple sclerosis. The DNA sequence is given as TGCAGTGCTCCAGTGGGGACAGGCCGGCGCGAGCAGTACTTC. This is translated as CSAPVGTGRREQYF.